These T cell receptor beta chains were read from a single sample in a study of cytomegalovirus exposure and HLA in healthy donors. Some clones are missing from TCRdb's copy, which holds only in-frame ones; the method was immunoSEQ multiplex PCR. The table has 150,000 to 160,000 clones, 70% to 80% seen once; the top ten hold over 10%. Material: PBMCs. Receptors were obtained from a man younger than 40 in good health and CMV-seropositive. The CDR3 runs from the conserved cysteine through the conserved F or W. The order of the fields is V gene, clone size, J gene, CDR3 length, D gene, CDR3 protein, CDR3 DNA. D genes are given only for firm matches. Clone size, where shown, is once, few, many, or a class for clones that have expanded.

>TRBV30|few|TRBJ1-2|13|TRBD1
CAWSSFGTGGHTF
TGTGCCTGGAGTTCCTTCGGGACAGGGGGACACACCTTC
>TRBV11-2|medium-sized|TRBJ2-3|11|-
CASSLTDTQYF
TGTGCCAGCAGCCTCACAGATACGCAGTATTTT
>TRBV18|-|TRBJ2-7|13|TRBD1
CASSRDSDYEQYF
TGTGCCAGCTCACGGGACAGTGACTACGAGCAGTACTTC
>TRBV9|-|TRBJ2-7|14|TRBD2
CVSSPLGLGNEQYF
TGTGTCAGCAGCCCCCTGGGACTAGGAAACGAGCAGTACTTC
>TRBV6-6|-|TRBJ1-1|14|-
CASSYSQREREAFF
TGTGCCAGCAGTTACTCCCAGAGGGAAAGGGAAGCTTTCTTT
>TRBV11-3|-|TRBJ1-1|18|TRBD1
CASSLDSRQGEVNTEAFF
TGTGCCAGCAGCTTAGATAGTAGGCAGGGGGAGGTCAACACTGAAGCTTTCTTT
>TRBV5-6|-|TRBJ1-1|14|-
CASRQGQWDTEAFF
TGTGCCAGCAGACAAGGACAATGGGACACTGAAGCTTTCTTT
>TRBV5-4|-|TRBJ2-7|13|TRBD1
CASSKGAGYEQYF
TGTGCCAGCAGCAAGGGGGCTGGGTACGAGCAGTACTTC
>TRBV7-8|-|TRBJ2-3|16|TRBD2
CASSLWGGRDTDTQYF
TGTGCCAGCAGCTTATGGGGCGGGAGGGACACAGATACGCAGTATTTT
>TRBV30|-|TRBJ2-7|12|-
CAWSETLSEQYF
TGTGCCTGGAGTGAAACTCTCTCCGAGCAGTACTTC
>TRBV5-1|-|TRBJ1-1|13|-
CASTTGRGTEAFF
TGCGCCAGCACCACCGGGCGGGGTACTGAAGCTTTCTTT
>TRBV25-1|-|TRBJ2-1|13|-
CASSESKPHEQFF
TGTGCCAGCAGTGAATCTAAACCCCATGAGCAGTTCTTC
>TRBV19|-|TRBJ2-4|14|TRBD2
CASRGLAGENIQYF
TGTGCCAGTAGAGGGCTAGCGGGAGAAAACATTCAGTACTTC
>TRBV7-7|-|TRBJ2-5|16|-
CASSLGPASLTETQYF
TGTGCTAGCAGCTTAGGCCCGGCTAGCCTGACAGAGACCCAGTACTTC
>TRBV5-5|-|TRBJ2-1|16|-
CASSLDQGSSYNEQFF
TGTGCCAGCAGCTTGGATCAAGGGAGCTCCTACAATGAGCAGTTCTTC
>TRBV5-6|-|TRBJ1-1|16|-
CASSLEWEDMNTEAFF
TGTGCCAGCAGCTTGGAATGGGAGGATATGAACACTGAAGCTTTCTTT
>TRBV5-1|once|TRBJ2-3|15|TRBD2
CASRPGLASTDTQYF
TGCGCCAGCAGACCGGGACTAGCGAGCACAGATACGCAGTATTTT
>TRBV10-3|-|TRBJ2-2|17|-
CAISPYVPMTNTGELFF
TGTGCCATCAGCCCCTATGTGCCGATGACGAACACCGGGGAGCTGTTTTTT
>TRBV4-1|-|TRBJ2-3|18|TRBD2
CASSPITGEEREWNTQYF
TGCGCCAGCAGCCCAATAACCGGGGAGGAGCGGGAGTGGAATACGCAGTATTTT
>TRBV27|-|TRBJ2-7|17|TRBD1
CASSPTAAGTAVREQYF
TGTGCCAGCAGTCCCACAGCCGCCGGGACAGCGGTGCGTGAGCAGTACTTC
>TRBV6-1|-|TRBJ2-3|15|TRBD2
CASSEFWEGTDTQYF
TGTGCCAGCAGTGAATTTTGGGAGGGGACAGATACGCAGTATTTT
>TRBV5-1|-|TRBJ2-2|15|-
CASSFDNRGTGELFF
TGCGCCAGCAGCTTTGACAACCGGGGGACCGGGGAGCTGTTTTTT
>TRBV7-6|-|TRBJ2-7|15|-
CASSLGRGWSYEQYF
TGTGCCAGCAGCTTAGGCAGGGGCTGGTCCTACGAGCAGTACTTC
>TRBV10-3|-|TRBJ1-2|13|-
CAIKGRPEGGYTF
TGTGCCATCAAAGGTCGGCCTGAGGGAGGCTACACCTTC
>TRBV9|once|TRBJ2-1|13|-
CASSGTRDYEQFF
TGTGCCAGCAGTGGAACGAGAGACTATGAGCAGTTCTTC